Presented here are 18 T cell receptor beta chains from one specimen sequenced in a study of metastatic and nonmetastatic thyroid tumors. Through MiXCR, TCRdb re-clonotyped the PCR reads. The sample lists about 39,000 clones, 18% occurring once. Each patient came to thyroid surgery without any prior treatment (of any kind). Sequencing was done on a sample of tumor tissue. Receptors originate from a female donor with papillary thyroid cancer or a benign thyroid nodule (not recorded which). Some clones in this sample may be carry-over from other donors' samples.

This clone was observed at least ten times. The chain uses TRBV20-1 and TRBJ1-2; 9 nucleotides line up with TRBD1. The CDR3 loop spans 15 amino acids. V trimming: 3 bases; J trimming: 2 bases; junction bases outside the gene matches: 7. The germline V gene encodes CDR1 DFQATT and CDR2 SNEGSKA (reference sequence). The CDR3 DNA follows: TGCAGTGCTAGTCGACAGGGGGTAAGGAACTATGGCTACACCTTC. Protein sequence: CSASRQGVRNYGYTF.

This clone was observed at least ten times. J is TRBJ2-3 and V is TRBV24-1; D is undetermined. V lost 3 bases and J lost 4, with 10 bases in between. CDR1 and CDR2 (germline): KGHDR, SFDVKD. The CDR3 runs 14 residues. The CDR3 DNA sequence: TGTGCCACCAGTGATAACCTTGGGCCAGATACGCAGTATTTT. Amino acid sequence: CATSDNLGPDTQYF.

The sample holds many counts of this clone. The chain couples TRBV6-1 to TRBJ2-3; D ambiguous. The V end lost 1 base, the J end lost 2 bases, and 4 bases lay between the germline ends. The CDR3 contains 13 residues. Germline V gives CDR1 MNHNS, CDR2 SASEGT. The CDR3 spells CASSEGATDTQYF. DNA for the CDR3: TGTGCCAGCAGTGAAGGAGCCACAGATACGCAGTATTTT.

This clone was seen ten or more times. The chain is built from TRBV20-1 and TRBJ2-7; D remains unclear. Between the trimmed V and J ends, which lost 6 bases and 2 bases, there was a span of 17 bases. In germline, CDR1 is DFQATT, CDR2 SNEGSKA (reference sequence). The CDR3 has 14 residues. The CDR3 sequence: CSAPLGPGPYEQYF. CDR3 coding DNA: TGCAGTGCCCCCCTAGGCCCCGGCCCCTACGAGCAGTACTTC.

In the case of this clone: One junction end disagrees with the germline gene, perhaps due to a read error. This rearrangement joins TRBV19 to TRBJ2-6, with a weak D call TRBD1 (5 bases). The germline gives CDR1 LNHDA, CDR2 SQIVND (reference sequence). CDR3 length: 17 residues. The DNA for the CDR3 is TGTGCCAGTAGTATTGTAATTTTGAGGTCTGGGGCCAGCGTCCTGACTTTC. It encodes CASSIVILRSGASVLTF.

This clone was seen many times. This chain joins TRBV10-1 and TRBJ2-3; tentatively, D is TRBD1 (6 bases). This CDR3 has 18 residues. CDR1 and CDR2 from the germline V gene are WNHNN and SYGVQD (reference sequence). V lost 5 bases and J 0 bases, leaving 21 bases between the germline ends. The CDR3 is CASSKATGPLESTDTQYF. CDR3 nucleotides: TGCGCCAGCAGTAAAGCAACAGGGCCCCTTGAGAGCACAGATACGCAGTATTTT.

The sample holds many counts of this clone. The J gene is TRBJ2-6, the V gene TRBV28; D remains unclear. CDR1 is MDHEN and CDR2 is SYDVKM in the germline V gene. Trimming removed 7 bases from V and 4 bases from J, with 14 bases in between. The CDR3 has 15 residues. Here the CDR3 reads CASIGLAAGANVLTF. In DNA, the CDR3 is TGTGCCAGCATTGGTCTTGCTGCGGGGGCCAACGTCCTGACTTTC.

The chain carries TRBV28 and TRBJ2-3; no clear D gene. In germline, CDR1 is MDHEN, CDR2 SYDVKM. Trimming pared 2 bases from V and 9 bases from J, leaving 12 bases between. The CDR3 has 13 amino acids. The CDR3 region is CASSLPTPATQYF. The CDR3, as DNA: TGTGCCAGCAGTTTACCAACCCCCGCGACGCAGTATTTT.

The rearrangement uses TRBV20-1 and TRBJ2-1; 12 nucleotides match TRBD2. Looked up from germline, CDR1 is DFQATT and CDR2 is SNEGSKA (reference sequence). V was pared by 8 bases and J by 8 bases, with 13 bases of the junction left unmatched. The CDR3 is 15 amino acids. The CDR3 reads CSSINPSGGAYEQFF. The CDR3 DNA reads as TGCAGTTCTATCAACCCTAGCGGGGGGGCCTATGAGCAGTTCTTC.

The DNA for the CDR3 is TGTGCCAGCAGCTTGGTGACAGGTCTCACCGGGGAGCTGTTTTTT. Protein product: CASSLVTGLTGELFF. J is TRBJ2-2 and V is TRBV5-5; D is perhaps TRBD1 (6 bases). CDR1 and CDR2 (germline): SGHKS, YYEKEE (reference sequence). This CDR3 has 15 amino acids. V lost 0 bases, J lost 4 bases, and 10 bases lay in between.

This clone appeared many times. V and J are TRBV4-1 and TRBJ2-4; TRBD2 aligns across 7 bases. J gave up 14 bases and V 0 bases, and 19 bases lay outside the gene matches. This CDR3 has 17 amino acids. Germline lookup yields CDR1 MGHRA and CDR2 YSYEKL. The CDR3 region is CASSQDHVRGSLEGEYF. The DNA of the CDR3 is TGCGCCAGCAGCCAAGATCATGTGCGGGGGAGCCTAGAAGGGGAGTACTTC.

This clone was found many times. This chain links TRBV15 with TRBJ1-3; TRBD1 might be the D (6 bases). Looked up from germline, CDR1 is LNHNV and CDR2 is YYDKDF (reference sequence). V gave up 1 base and J gave up 1 base, with 8 bases separating them. This CDR3 comprises 15 residues. The CDR3 here is CATSRAGASGNTIYF. DNA for the CDR3: TGTGCCACCAGCAGAGCGGGGGCATCTGGAAACACCATATATTTT.

This clone was picked up many times. The V call is TRBV2, the J call TRBJ2-5; D is perhaps TRBD2 (5 bases). The germline CDR1 and CDR2 sequences are SNHLY and FYNNEI. Trimming took off 1 base at V and 8 bases at J, with 17 bases between the two ends. The CDR3 extends over 15 amino acids. The DNA of the CDR3 is TGTGCCAGCAGTGAAGGGGTCTCCGGGAAAGGTACCCAGTACTTC. Amino acid sequence: CASSEGVSGKGTQYF.

To note about this clone: A read error may be the cause here, since a much bigger clone is one base away. Distinct nucleotide sequences in the sample also encode this CDR3. The V and J genes are TRBV4-3 and TRBJ1-6; no definite D call. The CDR3 runs 15 residues. Germline CDR1 reads LGHNA; CDR2 reads YSLEER. As DNA, the CDR3 is TGCGCCAGCAGCCAAGTAAACAGTTATAACTCACCCCTCCACTTT. This encodes CASSQVNSYNSPLHF.

This clone was recorded at least ten times. Other nucleotide sequences in the sample specify the same CDR3. V is TRBV10-3 and J is TRBJ2-3, with D perhaps assigned TRBD1 or TRBD2 (6 bases each). Per the germline V gene, CDR1 is ENHRY and CDR2 is SYGVKD. The CDR3 runs to 15 residues. Trimming stripped 6 bases from V and 6 bases from J, with 19 bases between. The CDR3 loop reads CAISATTRGRDTQYF. The DNA for the CDR3 is TGTGCCATCAGCGCAACAACTCGGGGGCGGGATACGCAGTATTTT.

About this clone itself: The junction departs from the called germline gene at one end, perhaps through a read error. The chain couples TRBV5-1 to TRBJ1-1; D perhaps matches TRBD1 (6 bases). CDR3 length: 15 residues. CDR1 is SGHRS, CDR2 YFSETQ, per germline. Here the CDR3 DNA reads TGCGCCAGCGGCTTGTCCACAGGGTGGTCCACTGAAGCTTTCTTT. Amino acid sequence: CASGLSTGWSTEAFF. The full variable domain, in which reference TRBV5-1 and TRBJ1-1 provide the parts outside the CDR3, is KAGVTQTPRYLIKTRGQQVTLSCSPISGHRSVSWYQQTPGQGLQFLFEYFSETQRNKGNFPGRFSGRQFSNSRSEMNVSTLELGDSALYLCASGLSTGWSTEAFFGQGTRLTVV.

This clone has at least ten counts. The CDR3 loop is CASSPELGAQPQHF. As DNA, the CDR3 is TGTGCCAGCAGTCCCGAATTAGGGGCTCAGCCCCAGCATTTT. The V call is TRBV28, the J call TRBJ1-5, with D maybe TRBD1 (5 bases). The CDR3 is 14 residues long. The V end lost 5 bases, the J end lost 6 bases, and 14 bases lay between the germline ends. The germline V gene encodes CDR1 MDHEN and CDR2 SYDVKM.

This clone has more than one count but fewer than ten. Other DNA sequences in the same sample also yield this CDR3. The rearrangement links TRBV19 to TRBJ1-1, with a possible D match to TRBD1 (5 bases). The germline gives CDR1 LNHDA, CDR2 SQIVND (reference sequence). V lost 3 bases and J 8 bases, leaving 13 bases between the germline ends. There are 13 residues in the CDR3. CDR3 DNA sequence: TGTGCCAGTAGTATTAGCAGGGAGACCGAAGCTTTCTTT. Translation: CASSISRETEAFF.